One and the same sample provided the 16 T cell receptor beta chains below, sequenced in a study of shared clonotypes between healthy human individuals. Produced via immunoSEQ multiplex PCR; TCRdb's table is partial and in-frame only. The table lists 950,000 to 1,200,000 clones, approximately 80% of them singletons. Sequencing used memory CD4+ T cells from PBMCs. Subset described: CD45RA-negative fraction. The receptors originated from a man younger than 30 in good health. Some clones in this sample may be carry-over from other donors' samples.

The V and J genes are TRBV14 and TRBJ2-2; tentative D call: TRBD2 (6 bases). This CDR3 spans 15 amino acids. Germline-derived CDR1 and CDR2 are SGHDN and FVKESK. V was shortened by 4 bases and J by 13 bases, with 22 bases between the two germline ends. CDR3 DNA sequence: TGTGCCAGCAGCCTCCAACATGGGGCGGGGACGTGGCTGTTTTTT. Encoded protein: CASSLQHGAGTWLFF.

The J gene is TRBJ2-5, the V gene TRBV27, with a tentative D call TRBD2 (6 bases). The CDR3 has 15 residues. CDR1 and CDR2 from the germline V gene are MNHEY and SMNVEV (reference sequence). The germline V and J ends were trimmed by 6 bases and 1 base, with 15 bases remaining between them. CDR3 coding DNA: TGTGCCAGCAGCTCCCGGAGGGGCCTCCAAGAGACCCAGTACTTC. Translation: CASSSRRGLQETQYF.

DNA of the CDR3: TGCGCCAGCAGCTTCGGACTAGGGGAATCCGGGCAGTTCTTC. Amino acid sequence: CASSFGLGESGQFF. The rearrangement links TRBV5-1 to TRBJ2-1; 7 bases are a match to TRBD2. The V gene's germline CDR1 is SGHRS and CDR2 YFSETQ. The V segment lost 2 bases and the J segment 12 bases; nucleotides outside the gene matches: 11. There are 14 residues in the CDR3.

V and J are TRBV2 and TRBJ1-1; D is ambiguous. The germline V gene encodes CDR1 SNHLY and CDR2 FYNNEI. The CDR3 is 15 amino acids. V dropped 6 bases and J dropped 0 bases, with 14 bases sitting between them. Here the CDR3 reads CASSIPKTLNTEAFF. CDR3 nucleotide sequence: TGTGCCAGCAGCATACCAAAAACCCTGAACACTGAAGCTTTCTTT.

This clone was detected once. The rearrangement joins TRBV19 to TRBJ1-2, with D uncertain. The CDR3 runs 13 residues. Germline V gives CDR1 LNHDA, CDR2 SQIVND (reference sequence). V was clipped by 7 bases and J by 5 bases, with 14 bases between them. The CDR3 DNA reads as TGTGCCAGTAACTCAGCTGCGCCTTATGGCTACACCTTC. Amino acid sequence: CASNSAAPYGYTF.

The V call is TRBV4-3, the J call TRBJ2-5; possible D gene TRBD2, 5 bases. The DNA end is a closer match to TRBJ2-7, so the J assignment may be wrong. The CDR3 is 14 amino acids. The germline V gene has CDR1 LGHNA and CDR2 YSLEER. Here the CDR3 DNA reads TGCGCCAGCAGCCAAGATAGCGTTGGCGACGAGCAGTACTTC. It translates to CASSQDSVGDEQYF.

The genes are TRBV28 and TRBJ1-2; 7 bases agree with TRBD1. This CDR3 comprises 14 residues. Germline CDR1 reads MDHEN; CDR2 reads SYDVKM. Trimming removed 9 bases from V and 2 bases from J; junction bases left unmatched: 9. Here the CDR3 reads CASLGGDSNYGYTF. CDR3 nucleotides: TGTGCCAGTCTTGGAGGGGACAGCAACTATGGCTACACCTTC.

This chain uses TRBV2 with TRBJ2-1, with no clear D. CDR1 and CDR2 (germline): SNHLY, FYNNEI. This CDR3 has 13 residues. The germline V and J ends were trimmed by 7 bases and 3 bases, with 10 bases remaining between them. The CDR3 DNA reads as TGTGCCAGCAAAGTCAGAAACTACAATGAGCAGTTCTTC. Protein sequence: CASKVRNYNEQFF.

The rearrangement joins TRBV27 to TRBJ2-7, with 10 nucleotides matching TRBD1. Germline CDR1 and CDR2: MNHEY and SMNVEV (reference sequence). J was trimmed by 4 bases and V by 5 bases; bases with no gene match: 8. The CDR3 loop spans 15 amino acids. The CDR3 sequence: CASSIRQGARYEQYF. CDR3 coding DNA: TGTGCCAGCAGTATAAGACAGGGGGCGCGGTACGAGCAGTACTTC.

As concerns this clone: A far larger clone is off by one base, so a read error is likely. Other DNA sequences in the sample encode the same CDR3. The V call is TRBV7-9, the J call TRBJ1-1; D uncertain. The germline V gene encodes CDR1 SEHNR and CDR2 FQNEAQ (reference sequence). The CDR3 is made up of 14 amino acids. This CDR3 is CASSLAGSHTEAFF. The CDR3, as DNA: TGTGCTAGCAGCTTAGCGGGCAGCCACACTGAAGCTTTCTTT.

This chain links TRBV21-1 with TRBJ2-7; no check of the table's D call, TRBD1, against the DNA was made. TRBV21-1 is a listed pseudogene. This CDR3 has 13 amino acids. This CDR3 reads CASSSGQGNEQYF. CDR3 nucleotide sequence: TGTGCCAGCAGCAGCGGACAGGGGAACGAGCAGTACTTC.

The chain combines TRBV10-3 with TRBJ2-3; D not resolved. The CDR3 has 13 amino acids. CDR1 and CDR2 (germline): ENHRY, SYGVKD. Trimming stripped 2 bases from V and 4 bases from J, with 7 bases between. CDR3 nucleotide sequence: TGTGCCATCAGTGAGACAAACGCAGATACGCAGTATTTT. It codes for CAISETNADTQYF.

The chain recombines TRBV10-3 with TRBJ2-4; D might be TRBD1 (6 bases). CDR1 and CDR2 (germline): ENHRY, SYGVKD. The CDR3 covers 15 residues. V was shortened by 4 bases and J by 3 bases, with 13 bases between the two germline ends. For the CDR3, the DNA is TGTGCCATCAGTGCCGTGGGGGCCGACAAAAACATTCAGTACTTC. Translated: CAISAVGADKNIQYF.

The genes are TRBV30 and TRBJ1-4; 9 bases agree with TRBD1. The germline gives CDR1 GTSNPN, CDR2 SVGIG (reference sequence). This CDR3 is 17 amino acids long. The trim removed 2 bases at V and 8 bases at J, leaving 15 bases unmatched. CDR3 nucleotides: TGTGCCTGGAGTTTTTTCGCTCCGGGACAGGGTTGGGAAAAACTGTTTTTT. Residues: CAWSFFAPGQGWEKLFF.

This CDR3 reads CASSSPPGRRDYGYTF. Written as DNA, the CDR3 is TGTGCCAGCAGTTCCCCCCCGGGACGGCGCGACTATGGCTACACCTTC. J is TRBJ1-2 and V is TRBV7-2, with a possible D match to TRBD1 (5 bases). The CDR3 is 16 amino acids. V was shortened by 6 bases and J by 3 bases, with 20 bases between the two germline ends. CDR1 SGHTA and CDR2 FQGNSA come from the germline V gene.

Here the CDR3 reads CASSPESGRAPQYF. The CDR3 DNA sequence: TGTGCCAGCAGCCCAGAAAGCGGGAGGGCCCCGCAGTACTTC. The genes are TRBV9 and TRBJ2-7, with TRBD2 matching over 10 bases. CDR3 length: 14 amino acids. The germline gives CDR1 SGDLS, CDR2 YYNGEE. V shed 4 bases and J 9 bases; nucleotides not matched to a gene: 10.